This TCR beta chain was retrieved from a study of shared clonotypes between healthy human individuals. Study in general: A couple of women and a few men aged 18 to 49 made up the donors.

Produced via immunoSEQ multiplex PCR; TCRdb's table is partial and in-frame only. In the table there are fewer than 700,000 clones, about 80% of which are singletons. V was clipped by 1 base and J by 2 bases; unmatched bases: 14. Germline V CDR1 and CDR2: MNHEY, SMNVEV (reference sequence). CDR3 length: 18 residues. Comments on this clone: What it binds is unknown.

The study enrolled healthy HIV-negative adults without recent acute infections or vaccinations as donors. Points from the study as a whole: Specimens sampled were limited to blood, with tissue repertoires likely differing. Donors were few, which limited the genetic and exposure-history diversity represented.

Input material: PBMCs. This rearrangement joins TRBV27 to TRBJ2-7; 7 bases are a match to TRBD1. The receptor was isolated from a woman in her thirties or forties in good health. Some clones in this sample may be carry-over from other donors' samples. CDR3 in DNA: TGTGCCAGCAGTTTATTCGCGGGCAGGGGGAAGTTCGCCTACGAGCAGTACTTC. This translates into CASSLFAGRGKFAYEQYF.